This T cell receptor (beta chain) originates from a study of metastatic and nonmetastatic thyroid tumors. All patients reached thyroid surgery having received no treatment beforehand. The CDR3 is 14 residues long. V lost 5 bases and J lost 3; bases outside the gene matches: 5. Germline V gene lookup returns CDR1 MNHEY and CDR2 SMNVEV (reference sequence). This clone has at least ten counts. TCRdb redid the clone calls on the PCR reads using MiXCR. The sample comprises fewer than 15,000 clones, 25% to 35% of which are singletons, and about 52% rests with the top ten. The sequence came from a male donor with papillary thyroid cancer or a benign thyroid nodule (not recorded which). Some clones in this sample may be carry-over from other donors' samples. The chain couples TRBV27 to TRBJ2-3, with 7 nucleotides matching TRBD1. The sample consisted of tumor tissue. CDR3: CASSPDRATDTQYF. The CDR3 DNA is TGTGCCAGCAGTCCCGACAGGGCTACAGATACGCAGTATTTT.